This record covers a single TCR beta chain. Its target is unknown. This record comes from a study of shared clonotypes between healthy human individuals. The germline V gene has CDR1 SGHRS and CDR2 YFSETQ. V lost 0 bases and J 9 bases, leaving 15 bases between the germline ends. The CDR3 extends over 15 amino acids. Method: immunoSEQ multiplex PCR; TCRdb's copy keeps in-frame clones and lacks some. The sample consists of 2 million to 2.5 million clones, nearly 97% of them appearing once. Study-wide results and caveats: Generally, naive subsets (rather than memory subsets) showed larger estimated richness.

The rearrangement joins TRBV5-1 to TRBJ2-2; D possibly corresponds to TRBD2 (6 bases). The sequence came from a man aged 18-30 years in good health. Sequencing used naive CD4+ T cells sorted from blood. Subset here: CD45RA+ positively selected. CDR3 in DNA: TGCGCCAGCAGCTTGGCGGGGGACCGGGTCCGGGAGCTGTTTTTT. Residues: CASSLAGDRVRELFF.